Listed below are T cell receptor beta chains from one sample, sequenced in a study of OX40 agonist ivuxolimab in advanced cancers. The table came from immunoSEQ multiplex PCR; TCRdb's copy has only in-frame clones and leaves some out. The table has tens of thousands of clones, around 82% seen once. The sample here was CD4+ or CD8+ T cells sorted from blood, taken in a trial of the OX40 agonist ivuxolimab. Receptors were obtained from an adult with an advanced solid tumor such as melanoma, head and neck, liver or kidney cancer. The CDR3 runs from the conserved cysteine through the conserved F or W. D genes are given only for firm matches. Not all rows give a size; the values are once, few, many and, for expanded clones, a class.

>.|TRBV11-2|.|TRBJ1-1
TGTGCCAGCAGCTACCCCCTCGCTAACACTGAAGCTTTCTTT
CASSYPLANTEAFF
>.|TRBV7-2|.|TRBJ2-1
TGTGCCAGCCCCCCTCGCCAAGACGGATATAGCTCCTCGTACAATGAGCAGTTCTTC
CASPPRQDGYSSSYNEQFF
>.|TRBV7-2|.|TRBJ2-2
TGTGCCAGCAGCTTAGGGGGACCATCCGGGGAGCTGTTTTTT
CASSLGGPSGELFF
>.|TRBV2|TRBD1|TRBJ1-5
TGTGCCAGCAGTGGAGCAGGGGGGATTCAGCCCCAGCATTTT
CASSGAGGIQPQHF
>.|TRBV5-1|TRBD1|TRBJ2-3
TGCGCCAGCAGCCGACCGGGACAGGGGAGCTTTGACACAGATACGCAGTATTTT
CASSRPGQGSFDTDTQYF
>.|TRBV28|.|TRBJ2-7
TGTGCCAGCAGTTTGGCAGCCTCCTACGAGCAGTACTTC
CASSLAASYEQYF
>.|TRBV19|.|TRBJ2-3
TGTGCCAGTAGGGCAGGGGCCACAGATACGCAGTATTTT
CASRAGATDTQYF
>.|TRBV6-5|TRBD1|TRBJ2-7
TGTGCCAGCAGTTACAGCGGACAGGGTGTATACGAGCAGTACTTC
CASSYSGQGVYEQYF
>.|TRBV7-9|.|TRBJ1-3
TGTGCCAGCAGCTTAGCCCTCAGCTCTGGAAACACCATATATTTT
CASSLALSSGNTIYF
>few|TRBV19|TRBD1|TRBJ1-5
TGTGCCAGTTTGGACAGGAGCTTCAATCAGCCCCAGCATTTT
CASLDRSFNQPQHF